What follows describes a single T cell receptor (beta chain). Its binding antigen is unknown. The input lacks base qualities; no much larger clone sits a single base away. TCRbeta CDR3 regions were amplified from genomic DNA using the immunoSEQ Assay, a bias-controlled multiplex PCR. In the authors' own workflow: The number of nucleated cells in each sample was estimated from the amplification of reference gene primers within the assay. To quantify the absolute abundance of each unique TCRbeta CDR3 rearrangement, sequence reads were collapsed and filtered. For each sample, productive Simpson clonality was calculated by taking the square root of Simpson's diversity index across productive rearrangements. TCRdb retrieved this table from immuneACCESS and kept in-frame rearrangements only. Not all clones are present; in checked studies, unresolved V genes account for under half, and no reason is known for the remainder. V and J calls and clone size are copied from that table; D and trimming were computed from the DNA. The sample contains some 360,000 clones, roughly 86% of them found a single time. The ten largest clonotypes hold 2.3% of the sample.

This sample was included in a study of blood T cell repertoires in COVID-19 (TCRdb year 2020). Study-wide context: The collaborator samples originated in the United States, Italy and Spain and spanned the acute and convalescent phases of COVID-19. The sample metadata nearly always contained a de-identified subject ID, COVID-19 status, age in years and sex. The material from the prospective study consisted of cDNA or gDNA derived from T cells, B-cell-depleted T cells, or PBMCs. Subjects who had been exposed to COVID-19, were actively infected with it, or had recovered from it provided the deeply sampled blood TCRbeta repertoires that made up the dataset. Where available, HLA class I and class II types were taken from metadata supplied by the sample provider and were not determined by assay-based typing. The samples were drawn from the first 160 participants of the ongoing ImmuneRACE study and from more than 1,000 subjects provided by 6 global collaborators. A freely available public database, intended as a resource for researchers studying the immune response to SARS-CoV-2, is where the repertoires were released. What the research found in general, with its limitations: Clinical and demographic metadata were provided uncurated, with the amount varying by source and participant.

At one collaborating source in Seattle, patients were enrolled during active infection and were followed longitudinally through the course of disease. Collaborating institutions collected whole blood in K2EDTA tubes following their own protocols. For TCRbeta analysis, collaborator samples were shipped as frozen whole blood, as isolated PBMCs, or as DNA extracted from either sample type. The CDR3 goes from the cysteine to the phenylalanine over 15 residues. The kept DNA is CDR3 alone, 45 bases in frame from the first base. The germline V gene yields SGHRS for CDR1 and YFSETQ for CDR2. The junction shows trimming of 0 bases on V and 6 bases on J, plus 12 bases between the germline ends.

This sequence originates from a woman aged 60 to 75 with COVID-19, enrolled during active disease. This chain is built from TRBV5-1 and TRBJ1-4; tentative D gene TRBD1, with 5 bases matching. Specimen: peripheral blood. The CDR3 loop reads CASSLGGREDEKLFF. The DNA sequence reads TGCGCCAGCAGCTTGGGGGGCAGGGAGGATGAAAAACTGTTTTTT. The full variable domain, completed from the reference TRBV5-1 and TRBJ1-4 proteins outside the CDR3, reads KAGVTQTPRYLIKTRGQQVTLSCSPISGHRSVSWYQQTPGQGLQFLFEYFSETQRNKGNFPGRFSGRQFSNSRSEMNVSTLELGDSALYLCASSLGGREDEKLFFGSGTQLSVL.